A selection of T cell receptor beta chains follows, all from one sample in a study of blood T cell repertoires in COVID-19. Clones were sequenced by immunoSEQ multiplex PCR, and TCRdb holds only the in-frame ones, with some missing. The table has around 200,000 clones, 85% to 90% seen once. What was sequenced was peripheral blood. Source of these receptors: a man over 45 with acute or convalescent COVID-19. Both conserved end residues are part of each CDR3.

v_gene	j_gene	CDR3aa
TRBV19	TRBJ2-2	CASSRGTTGELFF
TRBV5-1	TRBJ2-5	CASSLAEAGDQETQYF
TRBV5-1	TRBJ2-2	CASSGSSGVSTNTGELFF
TRBV4-1	TRBJ2-1	CASSKTSGNEQFF
TRBV7-9	TRBJ2-1	CASSFGGRNEQFF
TRBV2	TRBJ1-5	CASMRDSGSNQPQHF
TRBV6-1	TRBJ1-5	CASSEAGGAQPQHF
TRBV10-1	TRBJ2-3	CASSPPSFDTQYF
TRBV4-3	TRBJ1-3	CASSQERGLGNTIYF
TRBV30	TRBJ1-6	CAWSRQDNSPLHF